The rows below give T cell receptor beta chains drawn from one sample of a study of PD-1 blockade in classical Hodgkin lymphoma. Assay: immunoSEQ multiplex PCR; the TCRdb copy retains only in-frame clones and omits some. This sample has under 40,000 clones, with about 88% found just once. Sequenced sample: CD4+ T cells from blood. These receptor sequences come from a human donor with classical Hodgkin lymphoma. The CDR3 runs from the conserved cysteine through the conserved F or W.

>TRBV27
CASSSRPSRVSNEQFF
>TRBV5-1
CASSLDAGGRTDTQYF
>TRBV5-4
CASSLVASGTGANVLTF
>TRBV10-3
CAIAPRTSGIIGELFF
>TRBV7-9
CASRPLSGRGRNEQFF
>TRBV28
CASSTPGQGNTEAFF
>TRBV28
CASSWSGGQYF
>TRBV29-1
CSVEPGQPSYNEQFF
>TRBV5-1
CASSLSTSLETQYF
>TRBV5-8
CASSLAGVYQETQYF
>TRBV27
CASSHRDSHYSNQPQHF
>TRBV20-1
CSARPRAEAFF
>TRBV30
CAWSGTGRGQPQHF
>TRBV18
CASSLTGGDQPQHF